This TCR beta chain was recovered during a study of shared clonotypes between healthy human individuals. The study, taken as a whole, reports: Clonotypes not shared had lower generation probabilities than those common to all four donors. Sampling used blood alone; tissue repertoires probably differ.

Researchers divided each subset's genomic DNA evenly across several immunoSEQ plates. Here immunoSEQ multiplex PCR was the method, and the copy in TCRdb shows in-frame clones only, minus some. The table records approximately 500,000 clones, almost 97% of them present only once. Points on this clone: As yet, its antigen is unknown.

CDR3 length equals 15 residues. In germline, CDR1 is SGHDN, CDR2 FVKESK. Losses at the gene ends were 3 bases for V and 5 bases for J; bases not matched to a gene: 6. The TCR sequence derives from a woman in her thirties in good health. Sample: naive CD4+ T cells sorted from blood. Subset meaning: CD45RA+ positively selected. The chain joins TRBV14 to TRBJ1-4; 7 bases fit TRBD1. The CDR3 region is CASSQGTAENEKLFF. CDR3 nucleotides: TGTGCCAGCAGCCAGGGGACAGCCGAGAATGAAAAACTGTTTTTT.